This entry describes one TCR beta chain. Data came from immunoSEQ multiplex PCR; TCRdb stores just in-frame clones and leaves some out. The table records some 150,000 clones, 85% to 90% of them present only once. This specimen comes from a study of blood T cell repertoires in COVID-19. The germline V gene encodes CDR1 SNHLY and CDR2 FYNNEI. V lost 9 bases and J lost 6; bases outside the gene matches: 8. The CDR3 is 15 amino acids. The chain is built from TRBV2 and TRBJ2-1; 13 bases agree with TRBD2. Source material: peripheral blood. The sequence came from a woman aged 55-69 years with active COVID-19. As DNA, the CDR3 is TGTGCCAGTCGTATCGGGACTAGCGGGGTCAATGAGCAGTTCTTC. Its translation is CASRIGTSGVNEQFF. The whole variable domain, filled in from reference TRBV2 and TRBJ2-1, reads EPEVTQTPSHQVTQMGQEVILRCVPISNHLYFYWYRQILGQKVEFLVSFYNNEISEKSEIFDDQFSVERPDGSNFTLKIRSTKLEDSAMYFCASRIGTSGVNEQFFGPGTRLTVL.